The clone carrying this TCR beta chain has just a few counts. This entry comes from a study of identical twins. TCRdb reprocessed the 5' RACE reads via MiXCR and lists one record per CDR3 protein. The table lists some 1,600,000 distinct CDR3 sequences, about 32% of them singletons. The CDR3 length is 14 residues. The germline gives CDR1 SGHTA, CDR2 FQGNSA. Trimming cost V 1 base and J 7 bases, with 11 bases left between them. This sequence was found in a newborn girl in good health. The chain has TRBV7-2 and TRBJ2-1; D is uncertain. Material: cord blood. The CDR3 protein is CASSLVGSLNEQFF. CDR3 coding DNA: TGTGCCAGCAGCTTAGTTGGTAGTTTAAATGAGCAGTTCTTC.